Listed below are T cell receptor beta chains from one sample, sequenced in a study of beta chain features in type 1 diabetes. Data came from immunoSEQ multiplex PCR; TCRdb stores just in-frame clones and leaves some out. Found here are almost 350,000 clones, roughly 8% of them singletons; the top ten hold approximately 0.44%. Sequenced input: central memory CD4+ T cells from blood. The receptors stem from a woman younger than 30 in good health. The CDR3 runs from the conserved cysteine through the conserved F or W. The D gene is left open where the match is weak. Some rows mark clone size as missing; the rest say once, few, many or name a class of expanded clone.

>14|few|TRBJ1-5|-|TRBV19
TGTGCCAGTAGTCTCAGGTCCCTATATCAGCCCCAGCATTTT
CASSLRSLYQPQHF
>13|many|TRBJ2-1|-|TRBV6-5
TGTGCCAGCAGTCACTCTCTCGGTGGTGAGCAGTTCTTC
CASSHSLGGEQFF
>14|few|TRBJ2-1|TRBD2|TRBV29-1
TGCAGCGTTGATGTTAGCGGGAGGGGGAATGAGCAGTTCTTC
CSVDVSGRGNEQFF
>16|-|TRBJ1-2|TRBD1|TRBV19
TGTGCCAGCACCCCGAAAACCGGGACAGGGGGCTATGGCTACACCTTC
CASTPKTGTGGYGYTF
>15|-|TRBJ1-5|-|TRBV5-4
TGTGCCAGCAGCCAAGGTTGGTTAGAGTCTGACAGTCGGACCTTT
CASSQGWLESDSRTF
>13|-|TRBJ2-5|-|TRBV18
TGTGCCAGCTCTTACGGGATCCAAGAGACCCAGTACTTC
CASSYGIQETQYF
>13|few|TRBJ1-5|TRBD1|TRBV18
TGTGCCAGCCGACAGGGGGTTAATCAGCCCCAGCATTTT
CASRQGVNQPQHF
>13|few|TRBJ2-3|-|TRBV5-4
TGCGCCAGCAGCCAAGTCCGGGACTCCACCCAGTATTTT
CASSQVRDSTQYF
>11|-|TRBJ2-7|-|TRBV20-1
TGCAGTGCTAGACTAGTCTACGAGCAGTACTTC
CSARLVYEQYF
>16|-|TRBJ2-1|TRBD1|TRBV4-3
TGCGCCAGCAGCCAAGACCTACCGGGACAGAGCAATGAGCAGTTCTTC
CASSQDLPGQSNEQFF
>17|few|TRBJ2-3|-|TRBV7-2
TGTGCCAGCAGCTCTACCCCCGCGACGTCTAGCACAGATACGCAGTATTTT
CASSSTPATSSTDTQYF
>14|-|TRBJ2-1|-|TRBV28
TGTGCCAGCAGTATAATAGCTGGACACAATGAGCAGTTCTTC
CASSIIAGHNEQFF
>12|-|TRBJ1-2|-|TRBV2
TGTGCCAGCAGTGACAGGGGCCGTGGCTACACCTTC
CASSDRGRGYTF